What follows is one TCR beta chain and its context. The sample belongs to a study of blood T cell repertoires in COVID-19. The assay was immunoSEQ multiplex PCR, and TCRdb's table has in-frame clones only and misses some. The table shows fewer than 150,000 clones, with 78% occurring only once. The V and J ends lost 9 bases and 5 bases respectively, with 16 bases between them. CDR3 length: 13 residues. The chain combines TRBV12-3 or TRBV12-4 with TRBJ1-1; no definite D call. The specimen sequenced was peripheral blood. The clonotype was recovered from a man aged 70 or older with acute or convalescent COVID-19. The CDR3, as DNA: TGTGCCAGTGCCGCGGAGGGTGAGACTGAAGCTTTCTTT. Translation gives CASAAEGETEAFF.